The present T cell receptor (beta chain) was sequenced within a study of control samples from healthy donors and cancer patients. A note on this clone: The sample contains more than one DNA sequence encoding this CDR3.

Germline V CDR1 and CDR2: LNHNV, YYDKDF (reference sequence). V lost 0 bases and J lost 2, with 4 bases in between. The CDR3 length is 13 residues. Sequencing used immunoSEQ multiplex PCR; TCRdb keeps in-frame clones, though not all of them. The sample lists about 170,000 clones, around 90% occurring once. The sequenced sample was blood. The rearrangement uses TRBV15 and TRBJ1-1; D unresolved. The clonotype comes from a man aged 30 to 45 in good health. CDR3 protein: CATSRDRNTEAFF. For the CDR3, the DNA is TGTGCCACCAGCAGAGATAGAAACACTGAAGCTTTCTTT.